This T cell receptor beta chain stems from a study of lymphopenia after photon versus proton radiotherapy. Generated by immunoSEQ multiplex PCR, the TCRdb table keeps only in-frame clones and is missing some. The data show roughly 150,000 clones, 75% to 90% seen once. This CDR3 comprises 14 residues. V gave up 4 bases and J gave up 7 bases, with 17 bases separating them. Germline CDR1 SGHAT, CDR2 FQNNGV. The clonotype originates from a man aged 50-60 years with gastric cancer. The V call is TRBV11-2, the J call TRBJ2-7; possible D gene TRBD2, 5 bases. The starting material was peripheral blood, obtained from a patient treated with photon-based radiotherapy. For the CDR3, the DNA is TGTGCCAGCAGCTCCGCGCGGGTGGGGTTAGAGCAGTACTTC. Translated: CASSSARVGLEQYF.